This TCR beta chain was obtained from a study of regulatory T cells in long-lasting Graves disease. This clonotype was recorded at least ten times. TCR beta libraries were built with iRepertoire HTBI primers and Arm-PCR of CDR3 regions. MiXCR, run by TCRdb on the multiplex PCR reads, gives a single entry per CDR3 protein. Counted here are 400,000 to 650,000 distinct CDR3 sequences, roughly 16% occurring once; the ten biggest clones make up just under 25%. The V segment lost 3 bases and the J segment 5 bases; nucleotides outside the gene matches: 8. Germline CDR1 and CDR2: SGHRS and YFSETQ. The CDR3 is 15 amino acids. Time point in this sample: newly diagnosed GD, antithyroid drugs for less than 3 months. RNA from PBMCs was the source of the TCR library. The same data also contributed to another study, on T cells in Graves' hyperthyroidism and ophthalmopathy.

The chain carries TRBV5-1 and TRBJ2-7, with 10 positions matching TRBD1. The specimen was peripheral blood mononuclear cells (PBMCs), collected at new diagnosis, from a patient treated with antithyroid drugs. The sequence was collected from a middle-aged woman with Graves disease. CDR3: CASSSGTGVSDEQYF. DNA for the CDR3: TGCGCCAGCAGCTCTGGGACAGGGGTATCGGACGAGCAGTACTTC.